The next 14 T cell receptor beta chains were all read from a single sample in a study of blood T cell repertoires in COVID-19. This table comes from immunoSEQ multiplex PCR, and its TCRdb copy is limited to in-frame clones, with some not included. The sample lists 15,000 to 20,000 clones, about 85% seen once, with about 50% in the top ten. Source material: peripheral blood. These receptors were collected from a human donor in a cohort sampled during active COVID-19.

The genes are TRBV5-1 and TRBJ2-3; tentatively, D is TRBD2 (5 bases). V was cut by 5 bases and J by 4 bases, with 5 bases left in between. The CDR3 is made up of 11 amino acids. The germline gives CDR1 SGHRS, CDR2 YFSETQ. Here the CDR3 reads CASRRADTQYF. CDR3 in DNA: TGCGCCAGCAGGCGGGCAGATACGCAGTATTTT.

The chain carries TRBV2 and TRBJ2-2; 8 nucleotides line up with TRBD2. Trimming removed 7 bases from V and 0 bases from J; junction bases left unmatched: 1. Germline CDR1 and CDR2: SNHLY and FYNNEI. The CDR3 covers 14 residues. The CDR3, as DNA: TGTGCCAGCACGGGGGGGGCGAACACCGGGGAGCTGTTTTTT. Translation gives CASTGGANTGELFF.

The chain combines TRBV6-5 with TRBJ1-3; weak D call: TRBD1 (6 bases). Germline assignment: CDR1 MNHEY and CDR2 SVGAGI. The CDR3 spans 14 residues. Deletions cut 11 bases from V and 0 bases from J, with 14 bases between. The CDR3 DNA reads TGTGCCGTAAGCGGGGGCCTCTCTGGAAACACCATATATTTT. It translates to CAVSGGLSGNTIYF.

This clone appeared a single time. The chain is built from TRBV5-1 and TRBJ2-3; no clear D. CDR1 is SGHRS and CDR2 is YFSETQ in the germline V gene. The CDR3 is made up of 13 amino acids. Trimming stripped 4 bases from V and 0 bases from J, with 6 bases between. The CDR3 sequence is CASSPTSTDTQYF. The CDR3 DNA is TGCGCCAGCAGCCCGACTAGCACAGATACGCAGTATTTT.

The chain recombines TRBV11-2 with TRBJ2-1; D remains unclear. The length of the CDR3 is 11 residues. The V end was cut by 3 bases, the J end by 8 bases, with 5 bases between. Germline CDR1 reads SGHAT; CDR2 reads FQNNGV. In DNA form, the CDR3 reads TGTGCCAGCAGCTTTAGTTATGAGCAGTTCTTC. It encodes CASSFSYEQFF.

The CDR3 sequence is CASSHADRADGYTF. The CDR3 DNA is TGCGCCAGCAGCCATGCCGACAGGGCTGATGGCTACACCTTC. The chain links TRBV4-1 to TRBJ1-2; the match to TRBD1 covers 7 bases. The CDR3 totals 14 residues. Germline loops: CDR1 MGHRA, CDR2 YSYEKL. Unmatched junction bases numbered 7, after V lost 3 bases and J lost 6 bases.

The V and J genes are TRBV9 and TRBJ2-1, with TRBD1 matching 8 bases. Germline V gene sequence: CDR1 SGDLS, CDR2 YYNGEE. Unmatched junction bases numbered 1, after V lost 3 bases and J lost 2 bases. The length of the CDR3 is 14 residues. The CDR3 here is CASSETGAYNEQFF. The CDR3 DNA reads as TGTGCCAGCAGCGAGACAGGGGCCTACAATGAGCAGTTCTTC.

This chain joins TRBV6-2 or TRBV6-3 and TRBJ1-1, with no clear D. The CDR3 spans 13 residues. Trimming removed 4 bases from V and 6 bases from J, with 12 bases in between. Germline CDR1 MNHEY, CDR2 SVGEGT. The CDR3 region has the DNA TGTGCCAGCAGTTCCCTTCCCAGCGCTGAAGCTTTCTTT. Translation gives CASSSLPSAEAFF.

The chain couples TRBV19 to TRBJ2-5, with 10 bases that match TRBD1. The CDR3 contains 14 residues. The germline V gene has CDR1 LNHDA and CDR2 SQIVND (reference sequence). The junction had 7 bases not matched to a gene; V was cut back by 7 bases and J by 5 bases. The DNA of the CDR3 is TGTGCCAGTACGGAGACAGGGGGCAGGGAGACCCAGTACTTC. Translation: CASTETGGRETQYF.

DNA of the CDR3: TGTGCCAGCTCACCGAGGACAGGGAAGGCCGGGGAGCTGTTTTTT. This sequence encodes CASSPRTGKAGELFF. The J gene is TRBJ2-2, the V gene TRBV18; 8 bases agree with TRBD1. Germline lookup yields CDR1 KGHSH and CDR2 LQKENI. The J segment lost 6 bases and the V segment lost 3 bases, leaving 6 bases of the junction unmatched. CDR3 size: 15 residues.

The chain has TRBV19 and TRBJ1-5, with D possibly matching TRBD1 (5 bases). Germline V gene lookup returns CDR1 LNHDA and CDR2 SQIVND (reference sequence). Deletions cut 4 bases from V and 7 bases from J, with 11 bases between. This CDR3 comprises 13 residues. The CDR3 reads CASSTGIRQPQHF. The CDR3 bases are TGTGCCAGTAGTACAGGGATACGGCAGCCCCAGCATTTT.

The V call is TRBV4-2, the J call TRBJ2-1, with D tentatively TRBD1 (5 bases). The CDR3 totals 14 residues. Germline values: CDR1 LGHNA, CDR2 YNFKEQ. V lost 4 bases and J 6 bases, leaving 13 bases between the germline ends. CDR3 bases: TGTGCCAGCAGCCCCAGGGCCCAACGCAATGAGCAGTTCTTC. Its translation is CASSPRAQRNEQFF.

The chain employs TRBV19 and TRBJ1-4; D might be TRBD1 (5 bases). This CDR3 has 15 amino acids. Germline loops: CDR1 LNHDA, CDR2 SQIVND (reference sequence). The ends were cut back, 3 bases at V and 7 bases at J, with 15 bases in the middle. CDR3 bases: TGTGCCAGTAGTATCTTGGGGCTGCAAGGTGAAAAACTGTTTTTT. Translated: CASSILGLQGEKLFF.

The chain links TRBV11-2 to TRBJ2-7, with D tentatively TRBD1 (5 bases). There are 16 residues in the CDR3. Germline assignment: CDR1 SGHAT and CDR2 FQNNGV. Trimming removed 4 bases from V and 2 bases from J, with 18 bases in between. The CDR3 spells CASSSRRQRLTYEQYF. In DNA form, the CDR3 reads TGTGCCAGCAGCTCCAGGCGACAGAGACTCACCTACGAGCAGTACTTC.